This entry lists 27 T cell receptor beta chains sequenced from one sample in a study of shared clonotypes between healthy human individuals. Assay used: immunoSEQ multiplex PCR; TCRdb lists only in-frame clones, some missing. The sample holds approximately 840,000 clones, around 96% seen once. CD45RO-negative cells were positively selected for CCR7, leaving out terminally differentiated effector memory CD45RA+ cells. Sample: naive CD8+ T cells sorted from blood. The origin of the receptors is a man aged 25 to 40 in good health.

Comment on this clone: This sample includes further DNA sequences coding for the same CDR3. V and J are TRBV2 and TRBJ2-7; no clear D gene. V lost 6 bases to trimming and J lost 4 bases, with 4 bases between them. The CDR3 is 10 residues long. Germline loops: CDR1 SNHLY, CDR2 FYNNEI. The DNA of the CDR3 is TGTGCCAGCAGGGGGTACGAGCAGTACTTC. Its protein is CASRGYEQYF.

The chain carries TRBV5-1 and TRBJ1-2, with TRBD1 matching 10 bases. Germline values: CDR1 SGHRS, CDR2 YFSETQ. The CDR3 extends over 14 amino acids. Losses at the gene ends were 5 bases for V and 4 bases for J; bases not matched to a gene: 5. The CDR3 bases are TGCGCCAGCAGTCCGGGACAGGGGACCTATGGCTACACCTTC. Protein product: CASSPGQGTYGYTF.

The gene calls are TRBV7-2 and TRBJ2-2; 9 bases fit TRBD1. Per germline, CDR1 SGHTA and CDR2 FQGNSA. J lost 0 bases, V lost 5 bases, and 4 bases had no gene match. The CDR3 covers 16 residues. Here the CDR3 reads CASSETGGTNTGELFF. The CDR3 DNA is TGTGCCAGCAGCGAGACAGGGGGTACGAACACCGGGGAGCTGTTTTTT.

The rearrangement links TRBV7-9 to TRBJ2-2, with 9 nucleotides matching TRBD1. CDR1 and CDR2 from the germline V gene are SEHNR and FQNEAQ (reference sequence). The CDR3 runs to 14 residues. CDR3 DNA: TGTGCTCTTCGTAGGGACAGGGAGCCCGGGGAGCTGTTTTTT. This translates into CALRRDREPGELFF.

In DNA form, the CDR3 reads TGTGCCAGCAGTGAAGGGCGCTTTACGGAGCTGTTTTTT. Protein: CASSEGRFTELFF. This sequence joins TRBV6-1 and TRBJ2-2, with D unresolved. Trimming cost V 1 base and J 10 bases, with 10 bases left between them. CDR1 is MNHNS, CDR2 SASEGT, per germline. The CDR3 totals 13 residues.

Written as DNA, the CDR3 is TGTGCCAGCAGTTTATCCACAGGGTTTCCCTACGAGCAGTACTTC. Its protein is CASSLSTGFPYEQYF. The chain joins TRBV28 to TRBJ2-7, with TRBD1 as a possible D gene (6 bases). CDR1 and CDR2 (germline): MDHEN, SYDVKM. This CDR3 has 15 residues. Trimming shortened V by 1 base and J by 2 bases, and 12 bases separated the two germline ends.

The chain links TRBV9 to TRBJ2-2; TRBD1 is a possible D gene (5 bases). Germline assignment: CDR1 SGDLS and CDR2 YYNGEE. This CDR3 is built from 17 residues. Trimming cost V 4 bases and J 4 bases, with 20 bases left between them. The CDR3 DNA is TGTGCCAGCAGCCATAGGTCCCAGGGTTCTAGCACCGGGGAGCTGTTTTTT. It is translated as CASSHRSQGSSTGELFF.

The rearrangement joins TRBV11-2 to TRBJ2-2; 11 bases agree with TRBD2. Germline CDR1 reads SGHAT; CDR2 reads FQNNGV. The V and J ends lost 5 bases and 3 bases, in that order; junction bases with no gene match: 8. This CDR3 is built from 17 residues. The CDR3 bases are TGTGCCAGCAGCGGGTCCGGGACTAGCGGATACACCGGGGAGCTGTTTTTT. The encoded protein is CASSGSGTSGYTGELFF.

This clone was observed a handful of times. This chain joins TRBV9 and TRBJ2-2; 8 bases align to TRBD2. This CDR3 has 14 residues. Germline-derived CDR1 and CDR2 are SGDLS and YYNGEE. Trimming cost V 4 bases and J 4 bases; bases outside gene matches: 3. The CDR3: CASSPGGATGELFF. Written as DNA, the CDR3 is TGTGCCAGCAGCCCGGGGGGGGCCACCGGGGAGCTGTTTTTT.

The chain joins TRBV29-1 to TRBJ2-3, with D perhaps matching TRBD1 or TRBD2 (5 bases each). Trimming cost V 3 bases and J 5 bases, with 15 bases left between them. This CDR3 comprises 14 residues. Germline-derived CDR1 and CDR2 are SQVTM and ANQGSEA. The CDR3 protein is CSVEPGDVEDTQYF. The CDR3 nucleotides are TGCAGCGTTGAGCCCGGGGACGTTGAAGATACGCAGTATTTT.

The rearrangement uses TRBV7-6 and TRBJ2-1; 10 bases line up with TRBD2. Germline V gives CDR1 SGHVS, CDR2 FNYEAQ. With 1 base clipped from V and 8 bases from J, the junction kept 8 bases outside the gene matches. The CDR3 totals 16 residues. The CDR3, as DNA: TGTGCCAGCAGCTTAGATCAGCTAGCGGGAGAGCATGAGCAGTTCTTC. As protein: CASSLDQLAGEHEQFF.

The chain employs TRBV5-4 and TRBJ2-7; a possible D gene is TRBD2 (7 bases). From germline, CDR1 is SGHNT and CDR2 YYREEE (reference sequence). Trimming shortened V by 5 bases and J by 6 bases, and 15 bases separated the two germline ends. This CDR3 has 13 amino acids. The CDR3 bases are TGTGCCAGCAGTACGGTGGGGGGGCTCGAGCAGTACTTC. This translates into CASSTVGGLEQYF.

The chain employs TRBV25-1 and TRBJ1-4, with TRBD1 identical over 8 bases. The CDR3 sequence is 16 residues long. CDR1 and CDR2 from the germline V gene are MGHDK and SYGVNS. V was pared by 0 bases and J by 5 bases, with 5 bases of the junction left unmatched. This chain's CDR3 is CASSEYEGQANEKLFF. The DNA of the CDR3 is TGTGCCAGCAGTGAATATGAGGGACAGGCGAATGAAAAACTGTTTTTT.

This clone was seen a single time. This sequence joins TRBV7-9 and TRBJ2-3; D is unresolved. This CDR3 spans 14 amino acids. Trimming removed 1 base at V and 4 bases at J, with 9 bases between. Per the germline V gene, CDR1 is SEHNR and CDR2 is FQNEAQ (reference sequence). CDR3: CASSLVEVSDTQYF. CDR3 sequence (DNA): TGTGCCAGCAGCTTAGTTGAAGTTTCAGATACGCAGTATTTT. The whole variable domain, remainder taken from reference TRBV7-9 and TRBJ2-3, is DTGVSQNPRHKITKRGQNVTFRCDPISEHNRLYWYRQTLGQGPEFLTYFQNEAQLEKSRLLSDRFSAERPKGSFSTLEIQRTEQGDSAMYLCASSLVEVSDTQYFGPGTRLTVL.

This clone appeared a single time. The V and J genes are TRBV9 and TRBJ2-7; D not certain. Deletions cut 1 base from V and 3 bases from J, with 2 bases between. CDR3 length equals 11 residues. From germline, CDR1 is SGDLS and CDR2 YYNGEE. Here the CDR3 reads CASSVSYEQYF. The CDR3 nucleotides read TGTGCCAGCAGCGTAAGCTACGAGCAGTACTTC.

The chain recombines TRBV30 with TRBJ1-3, with D tentatively TRBD1 (5 bases). CDR3 length: 14 amino acids. Trimming cost V 0 bases and J 2 bases, with 8 bases left between them. In germline, CDR1 is GTSNPN, CDR2 SVGIG (reference sequence). The CDR3 protein is CAWSVRGAGNTIYF. Here the CDR3 DNA reads TGTGCCTGGAGTGTAAGGGGAGCTGGAAACACCATATATTTT.

The chain combines TRBV9 with TRBJ2-5; 10 bases map to TRBD2. The trim removed 7 bases at V and 2 bases at J, leaving 5 bases unmatched. The CDR3 contains 14 residues. Looked up from germline, CDR1 is SGDLS and CDR2 is YYNGEE. CDR3 region: CASGEAGGQETQYF. The CDR3 bases are TGTGCCAGCGGAGAAGCGGGAGGGCAAGAGACCCAGTACTTC.

The chain carries TRBV4-1 and TRBJ1-2; 8 positions agree with TRBD1. This CDR3 is 13 amino acids long. V lost 4 bases and J lost 4; bases outside the gene matches: 2. Germline lookup yields CDR1 MGHRA and CDR2 YSYEKL. The CDR3 coding sequence is TGCGCCAGCAGCCGGGACAGGATCTATGGCTACACCTTC. Amino acids: CASSRDRIYGYTF.

The V call is TRBV5-4, the J call TRBJ2-3; unclear D gene. This CDR3 region has 13 residues. Germline V gene data show CDR1 as SGHNT and CDR2 as YYREEE (reference sequence). V lost 4 bases and J lost 2, with 8 bases in between. This CDR3 reads CASSPANTDTQYF. The CDR3 DNA sequence: TGTGCCAGCAGCCCAGCGAACACAGATACGCAGTATTTT.

V gene TRBV6-5 combines with J gene TRBJ1-1, with D maybe TRBD1 (5 bases). The CDR3 runs 10 residues. Germline V gene data show CDR1 as MNHEY and CDR2 as SVGAGI. V was pared by 8 bases and J by 7 bases, with 8 bases between. The CDR3 spells CASWQGEAFF. CDR3 nucleotide sequence: TGTGCCAGCTGGCAGGGTGAAGCTTTCTTT.

This clone has a single count. The chain has TRBV6-5 and TRBJ1-5; no firm D call. Germline V gene sequence: CDR1 MNHEY, CDR2 SVGAGI. The CDR3 sequence is 15 residues long. V lost 5 bases and J 1 base, leaving 12 bases between the germline ends. CDR3 amino acids: CASSHRHMSNQPQHF. CDR3 coding DNA: TGTGCCAGCAGTCATCGTCATATGAGCAATCAGCCCCAGCATTTT.

The chain employs TRBV11-2 and TRBJ2-1; D gene unclear. V was pared by 3 bases and J by 2 bases, with 5 bases between. The germline V gene encodes CDR1 SGHAT and CDR2 FQNNGV. The CDR3 is made up of 13 amino acids. This chain's CDR3 is CASSLNPYNEQFF. The DNA for the CDR3 is TGTGCCAGCAGCTTGAATCCCTACAATGAGCAGTTCTTC.

A single count supports this clone. V is TRBV29-1 and J is TRBJ2-7, with D possibly matching TRBD2 (6 bases). There are 12 residues in the CDR3. Germline assignment: CDR1 SQVTM and CDR2 ANQGSEA. Trimming pared 6 bases from V and 2 bases from J, leaving 11 bases between. The CDR3 nucleotides read TGCAGCGTGCCCTGGGGGGCCTACGAGCAGTACTTC. The encoded protein is CSVPWGAYEQYF.

Turning to this clone: One end of the junction fails to match germline, which may point to a read error. The chain has TRBV19 and TRBJ2-7; D gene unclear. The CDR3 runs to 12 residues. Germline CDR1 and CDR2: LNHDA and SQIVND (reference sequence). Here the CDR3 reads CASSISSHEQYF. The DNA of the CDR3 is TGTGCCAGTAGTATTAGCTCCCACGAGCAGTACTTC.

The chain carries TRBV7-6 and TRBJ2-2; D remains ambiguous. CDR1 and CDR2 from the germline V gene are SGHVS and FNYEAQ. The CDR3 is 15 residues long. V lost 1 base and J 0 bases, leaving 6 bases between the germline ends. Here the CDR3 reads CASSLVGPNTGELFF. CDR3 nucleotide sequence: TGTGCCAGCAGCTTAGTAGGTCCGAACACCGGGGAGCTGTTTTTT. The whole variable domain, filled in from reference TRBV7-6 and TRBJ2-2, reads GAGVSQSPRYKVTKRGQDVALRCDPISGHVSLYWYRQALGQGPEFLTYFNYEAQQDKSGLPNDRFSAERPEGSISTLTIQRTEQRDSAMYRCASSLVGPNTGELFFGEGSRLTVL.

The J gene is TRBJ2-1, the V gene TRBV5-1, with D possibly TRBD2 on 5 matching bases. V was trimmed by 4 bases and J by 0 bases, leaving 11 bases between them. The CDR3 contains 15 residues. Germline CDR1 SGHRS, CDR2 YFSETQ. In nucleotides, the CDR3 is TGCGCCAGCAGCCCGAGCGGCAACTCCTACAATGAGCAGTTCTTC. Translated: CASSPSGNSYNEQFF.

The CDR3 DNA follows: TGTGCCAGCAGCCGCCCGGGCCCCTACGAGCAGTACTTC. This codes for CASSRPGPYEQYF. V usage is TRBV27 and J usage is TRBJ2-7, with unresolved D. The length of the CDR3 is 13 residues. Trimming removed 6 bases from V and 2 bases from J, with 11 bases in between. Germline V CDR1 and CDR2: MNHEY, SMNVEV (reference sequence).